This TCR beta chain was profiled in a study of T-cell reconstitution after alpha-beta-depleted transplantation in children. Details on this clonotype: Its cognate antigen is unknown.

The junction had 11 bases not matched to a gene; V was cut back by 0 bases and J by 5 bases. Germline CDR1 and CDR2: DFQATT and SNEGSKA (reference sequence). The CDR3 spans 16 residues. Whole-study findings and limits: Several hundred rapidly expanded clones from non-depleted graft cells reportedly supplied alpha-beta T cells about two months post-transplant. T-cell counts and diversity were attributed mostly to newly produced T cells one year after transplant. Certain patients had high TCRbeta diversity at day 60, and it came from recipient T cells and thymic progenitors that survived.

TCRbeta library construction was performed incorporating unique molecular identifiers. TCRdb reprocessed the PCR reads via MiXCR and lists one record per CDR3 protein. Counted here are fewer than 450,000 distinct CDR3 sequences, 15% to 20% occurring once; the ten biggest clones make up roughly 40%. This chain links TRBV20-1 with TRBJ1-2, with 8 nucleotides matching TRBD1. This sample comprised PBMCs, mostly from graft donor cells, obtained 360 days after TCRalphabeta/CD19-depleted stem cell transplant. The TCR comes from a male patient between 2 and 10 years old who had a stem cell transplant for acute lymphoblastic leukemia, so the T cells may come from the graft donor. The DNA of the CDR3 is TGCAGTGCTAGAGATATGGGGACAGGCTCTTTTTATGGCTACACCTTC. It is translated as CSARDMGTGSFYGYTF.